This is a list of T cell receptor beta chains from one sample in a study of blood T cells in healthy people across ages. TCRdb redid the calling of the 5' RACE reads with MiXCR, one entry per CDR3 protein. Among some 780,000 distinct CDR3 sequences listed, approximately 53% were seen once. Sequenced: blood. These receptors were taken from a man aged 35-49 years in good health. The CDR3 runs from the conserved cysteine through the conserved F or W. The D gene is left open where the match is weak. Where a row states a size, it is once, few, many or the class of an expanded clone; other rows omit it.

J | D | V | size | CDR3 | DNA
TRBJ2-7 | NA | TRBV6-2/TRBV6-3 | NA | CASSTAEVRPYEQYF | TGTGCCAGCAGTACAGCAGAGGTTAGGCCCTACGAGCAGTACTTC
TRBJ2-3 | TRBD2 | TRBV20-1 | NA | CSARDAGDASTDTQYF | TGCAGTGCTAGAGATGCGGGAGATGCTAGCACAGATACGCAGTATTTT
TRBJ1-2 | NA | TRBV25-1 | NA | CASSDPPHYGYTF | TGTGCCAGCAGTGATCCTCCCCACTATGGCTACACCTTC
TRBJ1-2 | NA | TRBV12-3/TRBV12-4 | NA | CASSYSPGRGAYGYTF | TGTGCCAGCAGTTACTCTCCGGGACGGGGGGCCTATGGCTACACCTTC
TRBJ1-1 | NA | TRBV2 | once | CASRTEGWNTEAFF | TGTGCCAGCAGGACGGAGGGATGGAACACTGAAGCTTTCTTT
TRBJ1-2 | TRBD1 | TRBV10-3 | once | CAIRERGQPYGYTF | TGTGCCATCAGGGAGCGGGGACAGCCCTATGGCTACACCTTC
TRBJ2-4 | NA | TRBV29-1 | NA | CSVGTGSSYIQYF | TGCAGCGTTGGTACAGGATCCTCCTACATTCAGTACTTC
TRBJ1-1 | NA | TRBV29-1 | once | CSVQERGWGTEAFF | TGCAGCGTCCAAGAGCGGGGTTGGGGCACTGAAGCTTTCTTT
TRBJ2-7 | NA | TRBV27 | NA | CASSFAGADYEQYF | TGTGCCAGCAGTTTTGCGGGGGCGGACTACGAGCAGTACTTC
TRBJ1-5 | NA | TRBV4-1 | NA | CASSQDSGGRDQPQHF | TGCGCCAGCAGCCAAGATAGCGGCGGAAGGGATCAGCCCCAGCATTTT
TRBJ2-5 | NA | TRBV24-1 | few | CATSLMGSETQYF | TGTGCCACCAGTTTAATGGGGTCAGAGACCCAGTACTTC
TRBJ2-5 | NA | TRBV6-5 | once | CASSDVVQETQYF | TGTGCCAGCAGTGACGTGGTCCAAGAGACCCAGTACTTC
TRBJ2-4 | NA | TRBV3-1 | few | CASSQDSALAKNIQYF | TGTGCCAGCAGCCAGGACAGCGCCCTAGCCAAAAACATTCAGTACTTC
TRBJ1-6 | NA | TRBV2 | NA | CASSARHNSPLHF | TGTGCCAGCAGTGCCAGGCATAATTCACCCCTCCACTTT
TRBJ2-1 | NA | TRBV7-3 | NA | CASSLSGINEQFF | TGTGCCAGCAGCTTAAGCGGGATCAATGAGCAGTTCTTC
TRBJ2-7 | NA | TRBV29-1 | NA | CSVRIGTYEQYF | TGCAGCGTTCGGATCGGGACCTACGAGCAGTACTTC
TRBJ2-3 | NA | TRBV5-6 | few | CASSSDGRPDTQYF | TGTGCCAGCAGCTCGGACGGTCGCCCAGATACGCAGTATTTT
TRBJ1-4 | TRBD1 | TRBV7-9 | NA | CASSLRLGTEDRRWEKLFF | TGTGCCAGCAGCTTAAGGCTAGGGACAGAAGACCGGCGGTGGGAAAAACTGTTTTTT
TRBJ1-1 | NA | TRBV29-1 | once | CSVDRGLRNTEAFF | TGCAGCGTTGATAGAGGTTTACGAAACACTGAAGCTTTCTTT
TRBJ2-7 | TRBD1 | TRBV15 | NA | CATSSPARGLIYEQYF | TGTGCCACCAGCAGCCCGGCCAGGGGGTTAATCTACGAGCAGTACTTC
TRBJ1-5 | NA | TRBV4-2 | few | CASSPAGLDGDQPQHF | TGTGCCAGCAGCCCAGCGGGGTTGGATGGAGATCAGCCCCAGCATTTT
TRBJ2-7 | NA | TRBV9 | NA | CASSVGGGGVHEQYF | TGTGCCAGCAGCGTAGGGGGCGGTGGGGTCCACGAGCAGTACTTC
TRBJ2-7 | NA | TRBV20-1 | NA | CSARPRLGYEQYF | TGCAGTGCTAGACCCCGACTGGGCTACGAGCAGTACTTC
TRBJ2-5 | NA | TRBV7-9 | NA | CASSSAGGWETQYF | TGTGCCAGCAGCAGTGCCGGGGGCTGGGAGACCCAGTACTTC
TRBJ2-3 | NA | TRBV9 | few | CASSAPRTETATLTDTQYF | TGTGCCAGCAGCGCACCCCGGACAGAGACTGCGACCCTCACAGATACGCAGTATTTT
TRBJ2-1 | TRBD2 | TRBV5-1 | once | CASSWGTSGAHNEQFF | TGCGCCAGCAGCTGGGGGACTAGCGGGGCTCACAATGAGCAGTTCTTC
TRBJ2-4 | TRBD1 | TRBV5-8 | NA | CASSLEQGATYLAKNIQYF | TGTGCCAGCAGCTTGGAACAGGGGGCGACTTATTTAGCCAAAAACATTCAGTACTTC
TRBJ1-6 | TRBD1 | TRBV6-2/TRBV6-3 | NA | CASNPSGGSPLHF | TGTGCCAGCAATCCCTCAGGGGGTTCACCCCTCCACTTT
TRBJ2-5 | TRBD1 | TRBV14 | once | CASSRGTGSAETQYF | TGTGCCAGCAGCCGAGGGACAGGGTCAGCAGAGACCCAGTACTTC
TRBJ1-6 | NA | TRBV25-1 | NA | CASSESGPHNSPLHF | TGTGCCAGCAGTGAATCAGGGCCTCATAATTCACCCCTCCACTTT
TRBJ2-3 | NA | TRBV7-8 | NA | CASSPGPKGEDTQYF | TGTGCCAGCAGCCCAGGGCCGAAAGGCGAGGATACGCAGTATTTT
TRBJ2-5 | TRBD2 | TRBV20-1 | NA | CSARDRSGRETQYF | TGCAGTGCTAGAGATCGAAGCGGGAGAGAGACCCAGTACTTC
TRBJ2-1 | TRBD1 | TRBV5-1 | NA | CASSSNTGAMGNEQFF | TGCGCCAGCAGCTCCAATACAGGGGCAATGGGCAATGAGCAGTTCTTC
TRBJ2-3 | NA | TRBV29-1 | NA | CSVYSGGFTDTQYF | TGCAGCGTTTATTCAGGGGGGTTCACAGATACGCAGTATTTT
TRBJ2-5 | TRBD2 | TRBV9 | NA | CASSVEGGRSYNEQYF | TGTGCCAGCAGCGTAGAGGGCGGGAGATCCTACAATGAGCAGTACTTC
TRBJ2-6 | NA | TRBV28 | few | CASTIQGTGANVLTF | TGTGCCAGCACAATCCAGGGGACTGGGGCCAACGTCCTGACTTTC
TRBJ2-7 | NA | TRBV28 | few | CASSSPGRRSYEQYF | TGTGCCAGCAGTTCCCCTGGACGGAGATCCTACGAGCAGTACTTC
TRBJ2-3 | NA | TRBV29-1 | few | CSVEISSVGDTQYF | TGCAGCGTTGAAATTAGTTCGGTGGGTGATACGCAGTATTTT
TRBJ2-3 | NA | TRBV4-3 | few | CASSQEAGRGTDTQYF | TGCGCCAGCAGCCAAGAAGCCGGCAGGGGCACAGATACGCAGTATTTT
TRBJ1-2 | TRBD1 | TRBV20-1 | NA | CSAEGTAYGYTF | TGCAGTGCGGAAGGGACAGCTTATGGCTACACCTTC
TRBJ2-6 | TRBD2 | TRBV7-2 | NA | CASSPVGRSSGANVLTF | TGTGCCAGCAGCCCAGTCGGGAGGAGCTCCGGGGCCAACGTCCTGACTTTC
TRBJ2-3 | NA | TRBV4-1 | few | CASSQDWGSTDTQYF | TGCGCCAGCAGCCAAGATTGGGGTAGCACAGATACGCAGTATTTT
TRBJ1-2 | NA | TRBV2 | NA | CATQGNSYNYGYTF | TGTGCCACCCAGGGCAACAGCTATAACTATGGCTACACCTTC
TRBJ2-7 | TRBD1 | TRBV6-2/TRBV6-3 | once | CASSFPPTGGDRGLTGLYEQYF | TGTGCCAGCAGTTTCCCCCCGACAGGCGGGGACAGGGGGCTGACCGGCCTATACGAGCAGTACTTC
TRBJ2-4 | NA | TRBV5-6 | few | CASSSRTVAKNIQYF | TGTGCCAGCAGCTCACGGACGGTAGCCAAAAACATTCAGTACTTC
TRBJ1-1 | NA | TRBV30 | NA | CAWSLAGFAEAFF | TGTGCCTGGAGTCTGGCAGGGTTCGCTGAAGCTTTCTTT
TRBJ1-5 | NA | TRBV27 | NA | CASSSTGRRNQPQHF | TGTGCCAGCAGTTCAACGGGACGGCGGAATCAGCCCCAGCATTTT
TRBJ2-1 | NA | TRBV5-1 | NA | CASRREGSSYNEQFF | TGCGCCAGCAGACGAGAGGGGAGCTCCTACAATGAGCAGTTCTTC
TRBJ2-5 | NA | TRBV2 | NA | CASSGLQGNQETQYF | TGTGCCAGCAGTGGCCTACAGGGAAACCAAGAGACCCAGTACTTC
TRBJ2-7 | TRBD2 | TRBV12-3/TRBV12-4 | NA | CASSLVAGGNEQYF | TGTGCCAGCAGTTTAGTAGCGGGAGGGAACGAGCAGTACTTC
TRBJ2-5 | NA | TRBV28 | few | CASQAAGQEETQYF | TGTGCCAGTCAGGCTGCGGGACAAGAAGAGACCCAGTACTTC
TRBJ2-7 | NA | TRBV4-1 | NA | CASSQGRTYSYEQYF | TGCGCCAGCAGCCAAGGCAGGACGTACTCCTACGAGCAGTACTTC
TRBJ1-2 | NA | TRBV5-8 | NA | CASSLAGRRGNDGYTF | TGTGCCAGCAGCTTGGCTGGGCGGAGGGGTAACGATGGCTACACCTTC